One and the same sample provided the 12 T cell receptor beta chains below, sequenced in a study of T-cell reconstitution after alpha-beta-depleted transplantation in children. Library preparation (for TCRbeta) was performed with unique molecular identifiers. TCRdb redid the calling of the PCR reads with MiXCR, one entry per CDR3 protein. The top ten clones hold approximately 4.1% of a sample with approximately 590,000 distinct CDR3 sequences, roughly 10% of them seen once. The source material was PBMCs from the stem cell graft donor, sampled from the stem cell graft. The receptors here all came from a human donor who donated a stem cell graft to a child with acute myeloid leukemia.

This clonotype was seen repeatedly, ten times or more. The chain carries TRBV20-1 and TRBJ2-3; TRBD2 aligns across 9 bases. This CDR3 is 17 amino acids long. The germline V gene has CDR1 DFQATT and CDR2 SNEGSKA (reference sequence). Trimming cost V 7 bases and J 1 base; bases outside gene matches: 15. The CDR3 spells CSVPKVAGVVGTDTQYF. In DNA, the CDR3 is TGCAGTGTGCCGAAAGTAGCGGGAGTGGTTGGCACAGATACGCAGTATTTT.

The CDR3 DNA reads as TGTGCCAGCAGCGTTACGTCTTCTCCTTCCCACTACAATGAGCAGTTCTTC. Translating gives CASSVTSSPSHYNEQFF. V and J are TRBV9 and TRBJ2-1, with unresolved D. V lost 2 bases, J lost 3 bases, and 18 bases lay in between. CDR1 is SGDLS, CDR2 YYNGEE, per germline. The CDR3 is 17 residues long. The complete variable domain, with remaining parts taken from reference TRBV9 and TRBJ2-1, reads DSGVTQTPKHLITATGQRVTLRCSPRSGDLSVYWYQQSLDQGLQFLIQYYNGEERAKGNILERFSAQQFPDLHSELNLSSLELGDSALYFCASSVTSSPSHYNEQFFGPGTRLTVL.

This clonotype was counted only a few times. J is TRBJ1-4 and V is TRBV29-1; tentative D call: TRBD1 (5 bases). The V gene lost 7 bases and the J gene lost 8 bases, with 11 bases spanning the gap. The CDR3 runs 11 residues. From germline, CDR1 is SQVTM and CDR2 ANQGSEA. This CDR3 is CSGGLSEKLFF. In DNA, the CDR3 is TGCAGCGGGGGACTTTCGGAAAAACTGTTTTTT.

At least ten counts were recorded for this clonotype. V is TRBV7-2 and J is TRBJ2-2, with a weak D call TRBD1 (6 bases). The CDR3 extends over 12 amino acids. The V end was cut by 3 bases, the J end by 7 bases, with 6 bases between. Germline CDR1 is SGHTA and CDR2 is FQGNSA. CDR3 bases: TGTGCCAGCAGCTTCAGGGGCGGGGAGCTGTTTTTT. Its protein product is CASSFRGGELFF.

This clonotype was counted only a few times. The V call is TRBV5-5, the J call TRBJ1-1; D uncertain. Germline-derived CDR1 and CDR2 are SGHKS and YYEKEE (reference sequence). V was trimmed by 4 bases and J by 4 bases, leaving 14 bases between them. CDR3 length: 14 amino acids. The CDR3 nucleotides are TGTGCCAGCAGCCCCCGAGCAGAGGGCACTGAAGCTTTCTTT. It is translated as CASSPRAEGTEAFF.

In its sample, this clonotype was seen many times. The gene calls are TRBV16 and TRBJ1-3, with D possibly TRBD1 on 5 matching bases. CDR3 length: 12 residues. The germline V and J ends were trimmed by 4 bases and 4 bases, with 5 bases remaining between them. Looked up from germline, CDR1 is KGHSY and CDR2 is FQNENV. The CDR3 sequence is CASSRDGNTIYF. The CDR3 DNA sequence: TGTGCCAGCAGCCGGGACGGAAACACCATATATTTT.

This clonotype came up a few times. The chain joins TRBV9 to TRBJ2-7; 9 bases align to TRBD1. J gave up 6 bases and V 4 bases, and 8 bases lay outside the gene matches. This CDR3 has 14 amino acids. In germline, CDR1 is SGDLS, CDR2 YYNGEE. Written as DNA, the CDR3 is TGTGCCAGCAGCTTCAGGGACAGGGTCAGCGAGCAGTACTTC. This codes for CASSFRDRVSEQYF.

This sequence joins TRBV2 and TRBJ2-6; TRBD1 agrees at 8 bases. J gave up 0 bases and V 7 bases, and 2 bases lay outside the gene matches. The CDR3 covers 15 residues. Germline CDR1 is SNHLY and CDR2 is FYNNEI. CDR3 amino acids: CASTTGASGANVLTF. In nucleotides, the CDR3 is TGTGCCAGCACGACAGGGGCCTCTGGGGCCAACGTCCTGACTTTC.

This clonotype has a count of ten or more. J is TRBJ2-1 and V is TRBV5-1; 9 bases agree with TRBD2. J lost 5 bases, V lost 4 bases, and 10 bases had no gene match. The length of the CDR3 is 16 residues. CDR1 and CDR2 (germline): SGHRS, YFSETQ. CDR3 sequence reads: CASSPVAGEPHNEQFF. CDR3 DNA sequence: TGCGCCAGCAGCCCCGTAGCGGGAGAGCCACACAATGAGCAGTTCTTC.

In its sample, this clonotype was seen many times. The gene calls are TRBV20-1 and TRBJ2-5; a weak D match, TRBD1 (6 bases). V was clipped by 2 bases and J by 4 bases, with 14 bases between them. Germline-derived CDR1 and CDR2 are DFQATT and SNEGSKA (reference sequence). The CDR3 is 14 residues long. The CDR3 DNA is TGCAGTGCTAGACAACCCAGAGGGGGAGAGACCCAGTACTTC. As protein: CSARQPRGGETQYF.

The gene calls are TRBV29-1 and TRBJ2-2, with TRBD2 matching over 9 bases. Germline trimming cut 3 bases from V and 3 bases from J; bases unmatched to any gene: 8. Germline CDR1 SQVTM, CDR2 ANQGSEA. The CDR3 has 16 residues. The CDR3 loop is CSVDEPTSGDTGELFF. CDR3 DNA sequence: TGCAGCGTTGACGAGCCGACTAGCGGAGACACCGGGGAGCTGTTTTTT.

The V call is TRBV28, the J call TRBJ1-3; 9 nucleotides match TRBD1. The CDR3 covers 16 residues. CDR1 is MDHEN and CDR2 is SYDVKM in the germline V gene. The J segment lost 0 bases and the V segment lost 7 bases, leaving 7 bases of the junction unmatched. This CDR3 reads CASIRTGAISGNTIYF. CDR3 bases: TGTGCCAGCATCAGGACAGGGGCGATCTCTGGAAACACCATATATTTT.